These T cell receptor beta chains were read from a single sample in a study of T-cell memory formation after mild COVID-19. TCRdb processed the 5' RACE reads anew with MiXCR; each CDR3 protein has one entry. Counted here are some 120,000 distinct CDR3 sequences, roughly 6.2% occurring once; the ten biggest clones make up 2.2%. The source material was PBMCs or a T cell subset sorted from them (not recorded which). These receptors originate from an adult woman who had mild COVID-19 (a few samples of this study predate the infection). Cell type and time point are not known. The CDR3 runs from the conserved cysteine through the conserved F or W.

TRBJ2-1	TRBV12-3/TRBV12-4	CASSFGSGGAINEQFF
TRBJ2-7	TRBV7-2	CASSTTSGRLRFEQYF
TRBJ2-7	TRBV7-2	CASSRDRVGEQYF
TRBJ1-5	TRBV4-1	CASSQGWQDISAQHF
TRBJ1-4	TRBV7-9	CASSSWTSTNEKLFF
TRBJ2-3	TRBV7-2	CASSLRAGTDTQYF
TRBJ2-7	TRBV7-2	CASSPSRAGVGEQYF
TRBJ2-5	TRBV2	CASSVLASAQETQYF
TRBJ1-1	TRBV19	CASSVGTVNTEAFF
TRBJ2-2	TRBV7-3	CASSPGTSGYTGELFF
TRBJ1-1	TRBV6-5	CASSPLGGRTEAFF
TRBJ1-2	TRBV5-1	CASSLEGTGGARNYGYTF
TRBJ1-2	TRBV24-1	CATSERGAYGYTF
TRBJ2-4	TRBV11-1	CASSLGRDRGIAKNIQYF
TRBJ2-7	TRBV14	CASSRWRDSYEQYF
TRBJ2-1	TRBV20-1	CSARDGAGAYNEQFF
TRBJ2-3	TRBV18	CASSPRAGGPTDTQYF
TRBJ1-6	TRBV25-1	CASSPAGGHSPLHF
TRBJ1-6	TRBV5-1	CASSFRVGAYNSPLHF
TRBJ1-1	TRBV12-3/TRBV12-4	CASSLGAALNTEAFF
TRBJ2-7	TRBV6-5	CASSTSTSGRGLYEQYF
TRBJ2-7	TRBV7-8	CASSRLTSSYEQYF
TRBJ1-5	TRBV6-5	CASSYSRDSNQPQHF
TRBJ1-4	TRBV5-1	CASSSGGGREKLFF
TRBJ1-6	TRBV11-2	CASSPGFISPLHF
TRBJ2-7	TRBV3-2	CASDRDYEQYF
TRBJ2-2	TRBV7-2	CASSWDRYTGELFF
TRBJ1-1	TRBV20-1	CSASRPPQEAFF
TRBJ1-3	TRBV5-1	CASSLAPLQDSGNTIYF
TRBJ2-7	TRBV4-1	CASSQDRDRGLEQYF
TRBJ1-2	TRBV6-5	CASSLEGINGYTF
TRBJ2-2	TRBV10-3	CAISESSANTGELFF
TRBJ2-1	TRBV12-3/TRBV12-4	CASSLRVIRVF
TRBJ2-7	TRBV5-1	CASSSTRAANEQYF
TRBJ2-3	TRBV7-3	CASGARGKKQYF
TRBJ2-3	TRBV18	CASSPGTGLADTQYF
TRBJ2-6	TRBV27	CASSPRRQEIPSGANVLTF
TRBJ1-5	TRBV20-1	CSARPMTGLNQPQHF
TRBJ2-7	TRBV29-1	CSVSRTGGLYEQYF
TRBJ2-1	TRBV6-2/TRBV6-3	CASSDPGLAGLNEQFF
TRBJ2-7	TRBV20-1	CSARDSSGATYEQYF
TRBJ2-5	TRBV13	CASSLGGQTIQETQYF
TRBJ2-5	TRBV11-2	CASSPQRAQETQYF
TRBJ2-7	TRBV6-5	CASSPRTSSRYEQYF
TRBJ1-2	TRBV27	CASSQQGFDGYTF
TRBJ2-4	TRBV18	CASSPPGLDIQYF